Listed here are 11 T cell receptor beta chains from one sample, sequenced in a study of vaccination and CD4 T cells after COVID-19. At the Johns Hopkins FTIC core, DNA taken from cultured CD4+ T cells was sequenced by way of the Oncomine TCR Beta short-read assay. Each CDR3 protein is one row after TCRdb ran MiXCR on the PCR reads. The table has more than 3,500 distinct CDR3 sequences, around two thirds seen once. Treatment specified: approximately 9-day PBMC culture with coronavirus spike peptide pools or control peptides (ViraFEST assay). The antigens these receptors bind are not known. The specimen sequenced was CD4+ T cells from blood, cultured in vitro. Source of these receptors: a human donor who had recovered from COVID-19.

The chain combines TRBV20-1 with TRBJ2-5; the match to TRBD2 covers 8 bases. The CDR3 is 15 amino acids. The germline V gene encodes CDR1 DFQATT and CDR2 SNEGSKA (reference sequence). Unmatched junction bases numbered 13, after V lost 6 bases and J lost 4 bases. CDR3 region: CSANRGGVFGETQYF. The CDR3 bases are TGCAGTGCCAACCGGGGGGGGGTTTTTGGAGAGACCCAGTACTTC.

The J gene is TRBJ1-3, the V gene TRBV5-6, with a tentative D call TRBD1 (5 bases). Germline V lookup: CDR1 SGHDT, CDR2 YYEEEE. CDR3 size: 15 residues. Trimming took 4 bases from V and 4 from J, leaving 15 bases between them. The CDR3 coding sequence is TGTGCCAGCAGCCTCGATGGGACCGGCGGAAACACCATATATTTT. Protein sequence: CASSLDGTGGNTIYF.

This clonotype rates as hyperexpanded. This chain joins TRBV19 and TRBJ2-5; tentatively, D is TRBD1 (5 bases). V lost 6 bases to trimming and J lost 5 bases, with 19 bases between them. This CDR3 is built from 15 residues. The germline CDR1 and CDR2 sequences are LNHDA and SQIVND (reference sequence). The CDR3 spells CASRPASRAGETQYF. CDR3 bases: TGTGCCAGTAGACCCGCGTCCAGGGCCGGGGAGACCCAGTACTTC.

The chain carries TRBV7-3 and TRBJ2-3, with 7 bases fitting TRBD1. Per germline, CDR1 SGHTA and CDR2 FQGTGA. CDR3 length: 16 amino acids. V lost 3 bases to trimming and J lost 3 bases; unmatched junction nucleotides: 9. In DNA, the CDR3 is TGTGCCAGCAGCTTGGGACAGTCAATCCCTACAGATACGCAGTATTTT. Translated, it gives CASSLGQSIPTDTQYF.

Notes on this clonotype: The junction does not match germline at one end; this may be a read error. The gene calls are TRBV6-1 and TRBJ1-1; possible D gene TRBD1, 5 bases. Germline CDR1 MNHNS, CDR2 SASEGT. The CDR3 contains 15 residues. The CDR3 loop reads CAISESVPGDTEAFF. CDR3 coding DNA: TGTGCCATCAGTGAGTCGGTTCCGGGGGACACTGAAGCTTTCTTT.

The V call is TRBV20-1, the J call TRBJ2-2; 10 bases fit TRBD2. The CDR3 length is 14 residues. Germline V gives CDR1 DFQATT, CDR2 SNEGSKA (reference sequence). Losses at the gene ends were 3 bases for V and 6 bases for J; bases not matched to a gene: 4. CDR3 residues: CSASLAGAPGELFF. CDR3 DNA sequence: TGCAGTGCTAGCCTAGCGGGGGCGCCCGGGGAGCTGTTTTTT.

The chain joins TRBV21-1 to TRBJ1-5; whether TRBD1, the table's D call, matches the DNA was not checked. TRBV21-1 is a pseudogene segment. The CDR3 runs 21 residues. The CDR3 spells CASSKARRGLHLGDSNQPQHF. CDR3 in DNA: TGTGCCAGCAGCAAAGCTAGGCGGGGGCTACACTTGGGGGATAGCAATCAGCCCCAGCATTTT.

The chain employs TRBV5-4 and TRBJ1-2, with D perhaps TRBD1 (5 bases). CDR3 length equals 14 residues. The ends were cut back, 0 bases at V and 6 bases at J, with 12 bases in the middle. Germline CDR1 and CDR2: SGHNT and YYREEE (reference sequence). This chain's CDR3 is CASSLGSGGDGYTF. In nucleotides, the CDR3 is TGTGCCAGCAGCTTGGGGTCAGGAGGGGATGGCTACACCTTC.

This clonotype was counted only a few times. The rearrangement links TRBV6-1 to TRBJ1-1, with D possibly matching TRBD1 (5 bases). V was trimmed by 6 bases and J by 2 bases, leaving 16 bases between them. The germline V gene encodes CDR1 MNHNS and CDR2 SASEGT. The CDR3 loop spans 15 amino acids. The CDR3 reads CASSGGWGGNTEAFF. Here the CDR3 DNA reads TGTGCCAGCAGCGGTGGGTGGGGGGGAAACACTGAAGCTTTCTTT.

In its sample, this clonotype was seen a few times. The junction departs from the called germline gene at one end, perhaps through a read error. CDR3 nucleotides: TGTGCCAGCAGCTTAGATAATAACGTTCGAGGGACAGGGGGCTTCACCTTC. It codes for CASSLDNNVRGTGGFTF. V usage is TRBV11-2 and J usage is TRBJ1-2; 12 bases map to TRBD1. The V gene's germline CDR1 is SGHAT and CDR2 FQNNGV. The CDR3 sequence is 17 residues long.

By frequency in the sample, this clonotype is large (0.1 to 1%). The J gene is TRBJ1-3, the V gene TRBV30; the match to TRBD1 covers 10 bases. The CDR3 totals 16 residues. J lost 1 base, V lost 3 bases, and 6 bases had no gene match. CDR1 is GTSNPN, CDR2 SVGIG, per germline (reference sequence). This CDR3 is CAWRFRDRGSGNTIYF. The CDR3 DNA follows: TGTGCCTGGAGATTCCGGGACAGGGGTTCTGGAAACACCATATATTTT.